This TCR beta chain was obtained from a study of technical replicates of blood from a handful of donors (dated by TCRdb to about 2017). As for this clone: Its antigen target is currently unknown. No base qualities exist here, and no much larger clone lies one base off it.

Per the germline V gene, MGHRA is the CDR1 and YSYEKL is the CDR2. V ends up 2 bases short and J 3 bases short, with an unmatched junction base count of 14. The CDR3 starts with the cysteine, ends with the phenylalanine, and has 18 residues. The retained sequence is limited to the CDR3, 54 bases, with the frame set at the first base. The library was generated by the immunoSEQ multiplex PCR assay. The clones in this table, taken by TCRdb from immuneACCESS, are in-frame only. Not every clone is retained; where verified, under half of the shortfall comes from an unresolved V gene, and the cause of the rest is unknown. The table for this sample lists over 75,000 clones; approximately 95% of them were counted only once. The top ten constitute 0.22% of the sample.

Sequences were obtained from T cells isolated from PBMCs. This chain is built from TRBV4-1 and TRBJ2-5, with 8 bases in between that match TRBD2. This clonotype originated in a human donor in good health. The nucleotide sequence reads as follows: TGCGCCAGCAGCCAATTGGCAACTGGTAGCGGGGATAAAGAGACCCAGTACTTC. Its translation reads: CASSQLATGSGDKETQYF.